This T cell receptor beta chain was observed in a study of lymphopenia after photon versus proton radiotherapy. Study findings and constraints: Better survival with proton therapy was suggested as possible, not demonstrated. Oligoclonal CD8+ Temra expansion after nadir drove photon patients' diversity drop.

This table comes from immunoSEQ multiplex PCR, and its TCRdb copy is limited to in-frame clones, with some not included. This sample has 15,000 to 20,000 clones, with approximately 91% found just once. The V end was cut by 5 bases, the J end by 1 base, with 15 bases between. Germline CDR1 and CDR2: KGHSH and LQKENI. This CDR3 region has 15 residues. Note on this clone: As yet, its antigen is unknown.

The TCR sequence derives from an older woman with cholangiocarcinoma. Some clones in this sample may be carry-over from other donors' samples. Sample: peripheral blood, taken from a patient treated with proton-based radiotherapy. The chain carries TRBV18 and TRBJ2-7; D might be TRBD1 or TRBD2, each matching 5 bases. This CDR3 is CASSSTGTASYEQYF. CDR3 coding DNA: TGTGCCAGCTCATCTACCGGGACGGCGTCCTACGAGCAGTACTTC.